This T cell receptor beta chain is drawn from a study of T cells expressing NK-cell markers. Across the whole study: The eight sequenced donors comprised seven who were HCMV-seropositive and one who was seronegative.

cDNA encoding TCR beta was synthesized via 5'RACE template switching incorporating UMIs. TCRdb re-analyzed the 5' RACE reads; it lists each CDR3 protein once, without DNA. The table lists roughly 20,000 distinct CDR3 sequences, with 45% to 60% in the top ten. Germline lookup yields CDR1 SGHTA and CDR2 FQGNSA. This CDR3 spans 16 amino acids. As to this clonotype: The antigen is not known.

Findings and limits, study-wide: The CD3+CD56-NKG2C+ fraction of several donors was likewise dominated by these clonotypes.

The material sequenced was blood T cells: a sorted CD56 or NKG2C T cell subset, CD4+ or CD8+ T cells, or bulk PBMC T cells (not recorded which). V is TRBV7-2 and J is TRBJ2-5; absent DNA, TCRdb's TRBD1 call cannot be checked. The TCR sequence derives from a man aged 18-75 years in good health. The CDR3 loop is CASSITGGYNQETQYF.